Below are 7 T cell receptor beta chains sequenced from a single sample in a study of T cell responses to AZD1222 COVID-19 vaccine. Sequencing used immunoSEQ multiplex PCR; TCRdb keeps in-frame clones, though not all of them. Of around 190,000 clones listed, 85% to 90% were seen once; the top ten hold about 0.49%. The input for sequencing was peripheral blood, taken on day 0 of AZD1222 vaccination. These receptors were taken from an adult in good health.

The rearrangement links TRBV29-1 to TRBJ1-5; D possibly corresponds to TRBD1 (5 bases). Germline CDR1 reads SQVTM; CDR2 reads ANQGSEA. This CDR3 region has 12 residues. Trimming removed 4 bases at V and 6 bases at J, with 10 bases between. The CDR3 DNA is TGCAGCGTTGGGTGGGGGGGTCAGCCCCAGCATTTT. It specifies CSVGWGGQPQHF.

This clone was seen a few times. The chain employs TRBV6-4 and TRBJ1-1; D is uncertain. Trimming removed 6 bases at V and 1 base at J, with 6 bases between. Per the germline V gene, CDR1 is MRHNA and CDR2 is SNTAGT. The CDR3 covers 12 residues. CDR3 loop: CASREKNTEAFF. As DNA, the CDR3 is TGTGCCAGCAGGGAAAAGAACACTGAAGCTTTCTTT.

This rearrangement joins TRBV4-1 to TRBJ2-5; D is possibly TRBD2 (5 bases). The CDR3 has 14 amino acids. Between the trimmed V and J ends, which lost 1 base and 2 bases, there was a span of 8 bases. Germline CDR1 reads MGHRA; CDR2 reads YSYEKL. CDR3 protein: CASSQARGQETQYF. In nucleotides, the CDR3 is TGCGCCAGCAGCCAAGCACGGGGACAAGAGACCCAGTACTTC.

This sequence joins TRBV3-1 (or the pseudogene TRBV3-2) and TRBJ1-1, with D hard to call. Germline CDR1 LGHDT, CDR2 YNNKEL (reference sequence). The ends were cut back, 4 bases at V and 0 bases at J, with 6 bases in the middle. CDR3 size: 13 residues. The CDR3: CASSLSMNTEAFF. CDR3 DNA sequence: TGTGCCAGCAGCCTTTCCATGAACACTGAAGCTTTCTTT.

The V gene is TRBV14, the J gene TRBJ1-2; D is possibly TRBD1 (6 bases). The germline V gene has CDR1 SGHDN and CDR2 FVKESK. CDR3 length equals 14 residues. Between the trimmed V and J ends, which lost 3 bases and 5 bases, there was a span of 13 bases. The CDR3 region is CASSQLRGGYGYTF. The CDR3 region has the DNA TGTGCCAGCAGCCAGCTCAGGGGCGGGTATGGCTACACCTTC.

This clone turned up a few times. The chain links TRBV3-1 (or the pseudogene TRBV3-2) to TRBJ2-7; 7 positions agree with TRBD1. J lost 9 bases, V lost 1 base, and 6 bases had no gene match. The germline gives CDR1 LGHDT, CDR2 YNNKEL (reference sequence). CDR3 length: 13 amino acids. Here the CDR3 DNA reads TGTGCCAGCAGCCAAGGATTACGGACAGGGCAGTACTTC. It is translated as CASSQGLRTGQYF.

The CDR3 protein is CASGADRGNQPQHF. The CDR3 region has the DNA TGTGCCAGCGGAGCTGACAGGGGCAATCAGCCCCAGCATTTT. The rearrangement uses TRBV6-5 and TRBJ1-5; 7 bases are shared with TRBD1. Germline lookup yields CDR1 MNHEY and CDR2 SVGAGI. This CDR3 has 14 amino acids. The V and J ends lost 8 bases and 2 bases, in that order; junction bases with no gene match: 6.